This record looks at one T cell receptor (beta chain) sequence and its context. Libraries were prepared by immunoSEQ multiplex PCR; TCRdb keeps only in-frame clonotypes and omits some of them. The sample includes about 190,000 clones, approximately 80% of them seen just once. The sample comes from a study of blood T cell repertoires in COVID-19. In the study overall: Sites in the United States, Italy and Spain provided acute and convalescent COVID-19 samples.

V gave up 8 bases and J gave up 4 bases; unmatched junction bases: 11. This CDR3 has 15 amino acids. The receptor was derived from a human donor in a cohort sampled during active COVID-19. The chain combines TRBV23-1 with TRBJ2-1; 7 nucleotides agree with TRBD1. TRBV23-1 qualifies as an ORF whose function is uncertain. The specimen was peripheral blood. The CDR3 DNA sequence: TGCGCCAGCTTGTCCGGGACAGAAAGTTACAATGAGCAGTTCTTC. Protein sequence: CASLSGTESYNEQFF.